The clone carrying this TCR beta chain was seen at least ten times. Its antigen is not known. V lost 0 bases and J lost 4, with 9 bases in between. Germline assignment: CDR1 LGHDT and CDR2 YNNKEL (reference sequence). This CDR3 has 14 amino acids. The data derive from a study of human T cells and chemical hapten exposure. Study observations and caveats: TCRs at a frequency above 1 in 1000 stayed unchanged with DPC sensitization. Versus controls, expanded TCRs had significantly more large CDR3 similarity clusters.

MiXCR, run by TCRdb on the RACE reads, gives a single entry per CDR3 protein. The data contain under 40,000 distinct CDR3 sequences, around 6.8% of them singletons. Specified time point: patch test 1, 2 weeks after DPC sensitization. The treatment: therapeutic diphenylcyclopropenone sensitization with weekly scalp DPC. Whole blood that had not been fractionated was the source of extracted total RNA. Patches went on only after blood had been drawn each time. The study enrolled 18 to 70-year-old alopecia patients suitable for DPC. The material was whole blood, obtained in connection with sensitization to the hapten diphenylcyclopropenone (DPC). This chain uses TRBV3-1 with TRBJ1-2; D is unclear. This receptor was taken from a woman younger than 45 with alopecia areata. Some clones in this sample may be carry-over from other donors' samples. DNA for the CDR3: TGTGCCAGCAGCCAAGATGGCAGCTTCTATGGCTACACCTTC. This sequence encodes CASSQDGSFYGYTF.